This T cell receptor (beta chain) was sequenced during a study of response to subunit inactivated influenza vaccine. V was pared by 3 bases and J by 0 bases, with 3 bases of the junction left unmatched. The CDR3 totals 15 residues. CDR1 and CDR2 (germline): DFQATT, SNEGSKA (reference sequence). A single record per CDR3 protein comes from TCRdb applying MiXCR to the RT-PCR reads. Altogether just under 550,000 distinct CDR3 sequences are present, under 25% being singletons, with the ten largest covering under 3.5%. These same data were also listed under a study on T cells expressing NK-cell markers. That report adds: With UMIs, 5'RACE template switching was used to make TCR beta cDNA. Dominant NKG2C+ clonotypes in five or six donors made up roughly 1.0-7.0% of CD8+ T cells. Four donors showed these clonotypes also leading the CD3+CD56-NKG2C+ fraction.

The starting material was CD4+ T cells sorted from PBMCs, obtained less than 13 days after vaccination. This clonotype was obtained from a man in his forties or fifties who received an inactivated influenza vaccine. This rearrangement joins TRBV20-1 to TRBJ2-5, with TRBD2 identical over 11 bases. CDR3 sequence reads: CSASGTSGYQETQYF. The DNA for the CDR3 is TGCAGTGCTAGTGGGACTAGCGGATACCAAGAGACCCAGTACTTC.